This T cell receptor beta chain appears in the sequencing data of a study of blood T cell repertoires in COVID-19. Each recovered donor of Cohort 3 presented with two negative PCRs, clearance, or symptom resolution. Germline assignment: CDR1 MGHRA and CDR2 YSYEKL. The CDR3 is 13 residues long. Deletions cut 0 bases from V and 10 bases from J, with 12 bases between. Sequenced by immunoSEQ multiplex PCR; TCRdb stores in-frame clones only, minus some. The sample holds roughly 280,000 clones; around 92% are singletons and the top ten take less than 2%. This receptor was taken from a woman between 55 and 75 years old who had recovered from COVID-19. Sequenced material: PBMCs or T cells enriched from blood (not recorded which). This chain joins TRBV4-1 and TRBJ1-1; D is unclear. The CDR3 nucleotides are TGCGCCAGCAGCCAAGATCAGCGGTCTGTAGCTTTCTTT. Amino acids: CASSQDQRSVAFF.